This TCR beta chain is from a study of blood T cell repertoires in COVID-19. Turning to the study itself: Italy, Spain and the United States were the sources of the convalescent and acute COVID-19 samples. From T cells, B-cell-depleted T cells, or PBMCs came the material, which was cDNA or gDNA.

The CDR3 runs 14 residues. Trimming at V came to 3 bases and at J to 3 bases, leaving 0 bases not matched to a gene. CDR1 is SGHDT and CDR2 is YYEEEE in the germline V gene. Original processing methods: Estimation of nucleated cell counts relied on the amplification of reference gene primers. The assay was immunoSEQ multiplex PCR, and TCRdb's table has in-frame clones only and misses some. D and trimming were read from the DNA, whereas the V and J calls and clone size are those reported in that table. The sample includes 120,000 or so clones, about three quarters of them seen just once. Sequencing was performed on peripheral blood. The chain links TRBV5-6 to TRBJ1-3, with 10 bases aligning to TRBD1. The TCR comes from a woman in her 70s with acute or convalescent COVID-19. CDR3 sequence (DNA): TGTGCCAGCAGCTGGACAGGGGGTGGAAACACCATATATTTT. This encodes CASSWTGGGNTIYF. Full variable domain (remainder filled in from reference TRBV5-6 and TRBJ1-3): DAGVTQSPTHLIKTRGQQVTLRCSPKSGHDTVSWYQQALGQGPQFIFQYYEEEERQRGNFPDRFSGHQFPNYSSELNVNALLLGDSALYLCASSWTGGGNTIYFGEGSWLTVV.